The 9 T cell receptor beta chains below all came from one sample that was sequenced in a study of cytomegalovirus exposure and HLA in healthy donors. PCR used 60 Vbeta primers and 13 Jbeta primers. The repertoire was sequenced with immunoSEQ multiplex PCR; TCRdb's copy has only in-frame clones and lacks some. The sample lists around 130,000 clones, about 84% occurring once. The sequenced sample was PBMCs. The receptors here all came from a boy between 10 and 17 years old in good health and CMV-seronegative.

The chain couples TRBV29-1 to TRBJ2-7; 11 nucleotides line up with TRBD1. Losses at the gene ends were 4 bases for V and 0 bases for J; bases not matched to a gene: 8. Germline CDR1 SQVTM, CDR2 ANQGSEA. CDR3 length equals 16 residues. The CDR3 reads CSVAEGGTGGSYEQYF. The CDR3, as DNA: TGCAGCGTTGCCGAGGGCGGGACAGGGGGCTCCTACGAGCAGTACTTC.

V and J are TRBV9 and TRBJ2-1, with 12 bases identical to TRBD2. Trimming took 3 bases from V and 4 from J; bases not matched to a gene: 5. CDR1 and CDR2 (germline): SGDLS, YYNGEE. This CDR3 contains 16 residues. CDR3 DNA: TGTGCCAGCAGCGAGACCGGGACTAGCGGGTACAATGAGCAGTTCTTC. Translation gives CASSETGTSGYNEQFF.

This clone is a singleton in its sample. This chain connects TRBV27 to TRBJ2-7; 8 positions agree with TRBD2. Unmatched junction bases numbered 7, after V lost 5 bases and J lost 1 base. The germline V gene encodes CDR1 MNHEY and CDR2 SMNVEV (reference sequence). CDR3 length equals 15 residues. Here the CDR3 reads CASSLTPGGSYEQYF. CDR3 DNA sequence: TGTGCCAGCAGTCTCACGCCGGGAGGGTCCTACGAGCAGTACTTC.

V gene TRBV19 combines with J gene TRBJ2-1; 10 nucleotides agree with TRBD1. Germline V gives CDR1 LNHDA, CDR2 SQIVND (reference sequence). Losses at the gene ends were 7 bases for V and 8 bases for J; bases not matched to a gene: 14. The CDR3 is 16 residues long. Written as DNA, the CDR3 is TGTGCCAGTACCCCGCGGGACAGGGGCCCGGGCGATGAGCAGTTCTTC. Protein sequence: CASTPRDRGPGDEQFF.

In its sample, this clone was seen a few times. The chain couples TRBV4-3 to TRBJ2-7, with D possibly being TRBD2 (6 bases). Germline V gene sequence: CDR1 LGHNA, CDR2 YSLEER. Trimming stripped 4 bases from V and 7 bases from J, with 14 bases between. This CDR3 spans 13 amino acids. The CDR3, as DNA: TGCGCCAGCAGCCTTGGGACTGGGGGGGAGCAGTACTTC. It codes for CASSLGTGGEQYF.

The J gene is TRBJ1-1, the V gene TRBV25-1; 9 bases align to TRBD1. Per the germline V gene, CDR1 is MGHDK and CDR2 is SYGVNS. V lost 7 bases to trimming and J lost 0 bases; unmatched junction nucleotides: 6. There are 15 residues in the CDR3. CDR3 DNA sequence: TGTGCCAGCACGGACAGGGGTGGGTTGAACACTGAAGCTTTCTTT. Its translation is CASTDRGGLNTEAFF.

CDR3 residues: CARSLRPWRNEPQHF. CDR3 DNA sequence: TGTGCCAGAAGCTTGAGGCCGTGGAGGAATGAACCCCAGCATTTT. This chain uses TRBV5-3 with TRBJ1-5; D not certain. TRBV5-3 qualifies as an ORF whose function is uncertain. The ends were cut back, 1 base at V and 10 bases at J, with 18 bases in the middle. The length of the CDR3 is 15 residues.

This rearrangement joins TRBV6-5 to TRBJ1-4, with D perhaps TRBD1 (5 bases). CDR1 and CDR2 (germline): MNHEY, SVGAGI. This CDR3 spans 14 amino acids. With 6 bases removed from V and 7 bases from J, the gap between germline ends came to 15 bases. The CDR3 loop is CASSTGVGGEKLFF. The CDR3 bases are TGTGCCAGCAGCACGGGGGTTGGTGGTGAAAAACTGTTTTTT.

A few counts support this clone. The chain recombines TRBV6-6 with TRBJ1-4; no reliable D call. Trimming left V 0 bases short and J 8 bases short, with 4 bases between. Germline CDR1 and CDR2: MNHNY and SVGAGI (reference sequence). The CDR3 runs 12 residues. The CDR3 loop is CASSYSEEKLFF. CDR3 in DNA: TGTGCCAGCAGTTACTCAGAGGAAAAACTGTTTTTT.